Listed below are T cell receptor beta chains from one sample, sequenced in a study of blood T cell repertoires in COVID-19. TCRdb keeps only in-frame clones here, not all; method: immunoSEQ multiplex PCR. The sample records about 240,000 clones, 82% being singletons. The sequenced material came from peripheral blood. All receptors derive from a woman over 75 with COVID-19, enrolled during active disease. CDR3s include the opening cysteine and the closing phenylalanine or tryptophan. Clone size is not always given. Where it is, it says once, few, many or a class for expanded clones.

V gene: TRBV11-2
CDR3 length: 17
J gene: TRBJ2-1
clone size: once
CDR3 protein: CASSPSHLAGFYNEQFF

V gene: TRBV27
CDR3 length: 17
J gene: TRBJ2-1
clone size: .
CDR3 protein: CASSRNGQWGWDNEQFF

V gene: TRBV4-3
CDR3 length: 14
J gene: TRBJ2-7
clone size: .
CDR3 protein: CASSQGLGFGEQYF

V gene: TRBV18
CDR3 length: 15
J gene: TRBJ1-1
clone size: .
CDR3 protein: CASSPAGNLNTEAFF

V gene: TRBV7-2
CDR3 length: 13
J gene: TRBJ1-2
clone size: .
CDR3 protein: CASKGQRIYGYTF

V gene: TRBV7-2
CDR3 length: 15
J gene: TRBJ2-5
clone size: .
CDR3 protein: CASSNAGTTQETQYF

V gene: TRBV19
CDR3 length: 13
J gene: TRBJ1-5
clone size: few
CDR3 protein: CASTYRVGQPQHF

V gene: TRBV2
CDR3 length: 12
J gene: TRBJ1-2
clone size: .
CDR3 protein: CASSEWGRGYTF

V gene: TRBV12-3/TRBV12-4
CDR3 length: 13
J gene: TRBJ2-7
clone size: .
CDR3 protein: CASSPRAPGEQYF

V gene: TRBV6-1
CDR3 length: 16
J gene: TRBJ1-4
clone size: .
CDR3 protein: CASSAGFLTTNEKLFF

V gene: TRBV19
CDR3 length: 16
J gene: TRBJ2-3
clone size: few
CDR3 protein: CASRSGTSGRWDTQYF

V gene: TRBV7-6
CDR3 length: 16
J gene: TRBJ2-1
clone size: .
CDR3 protein: CASSPLGSGQGGEQFF

V gene: TRBV2
CDR3 length: 14
J gene: TRBJ1-6
clone size: .
CDR3 protein: CASRGTGWNSPLHF

V gene: TRBV3-1/TRBV3-2
CDR3 length: 12
J gene: TRBJ2-1
clone size: .
CDR3 protein: CASQRGGNEQFF

V gene: TRBV5-6
CDR3 length: 17
J gene: TRBJ1-3
clone size: .
CDR3 protein: CASSFLGGTGSGNTIYF

V gene: TRBV19
CDR3 length: 14
J gene: TRBJ1-6
clone size: .
CDR3 protein: CASNPGQGSSPLHF

V gene: TRBV7-9
CDR3 length: 12
J gene: TRBJ1-5
clone size: .
CDR3 protein: CASSPLGGSQHF

V gene: TRBV29-1
CDR3 length: 13
J gene: TRBJ1-5
clone size: .
CDR3 protein: CSVMTGGNQPQHF

V gene: TRBV11-2
CDR3 length: 15
J gene: TRBJ1-2
clone size: once
CDR3 protein: CASSTPDRGGWGYTF

V gene: TRBV11-2
CDR3 length: 12
J gene: TRBJ2-1
clone size: .
CDR3 protein: CASSLGLVRQFF

V gene: TRBV5-1
CDR3 length: 16
J gene: TRBJ1-3
clone size: .
CDR3 protein: CASSPATGTGGNTIYF

V gene: TRBV5-1
CDR3 length: 17
J gene: TRBJ2-2
clone size: once
CDR3 protein: CASRTGTSGGATGELFF

V gene: TRBV18
CDR3 length: 16
J gene: TRBJ2-2
clone size: .
CDR3 protein: CASSLLGQIFTGELFF

V gene: TRBV2
CDR3 length: 11
J gene: TRBJ2-1
clone size: .
CDR3 protein: CASSTSGEQFF

V gene: TRBV6-2/TRBV6-3
CDR3 length: 19
J gene: TRBJ2-6
clone size: .
CDR3 protein: CASSYPSTSGISGANVLTF

V gene: TRBV7-6
CDR3 length: 18
J gene: TRBJ1-5
clone size: .
CDR3 protein: CASSLHWGGRVGNQPQHF

V gene: TRBV7-3
CDR3 length: 15
J gene: TRBJ2-1
clone size: .
CDR3 protein: CASSLRDYENNEQFF

V gene: TRBV10-3
CDR3 length: 16
J gene: TRBJ1-5
clone size: .
CDR3 protein: CAISEDRGMGNQPQHF

V gene: TRBV7-9
CDR3 length: 14
J gene: TRBJ2-3
clone size: .
CDR3 protein: CASSLLGGTDTQYF

V gene: TRBV9
CDR3 length: 13
J gene: TRBJ1-2
clone size: .
CDR3 protein: CASSAVDSYGYTF

V gene: TRBV29-1
CDR3 length: 13
J gene: TRBJ1-5
clone size: .
CDR3 protein: CSVEVRVGQPQHF

V gene: TRBV18
CDR3 length: 14
J gene: TRBJ2-5
clone size: .
CDR3 protein: CASSPNSGWETQYF

V gene: TRBV12-3/TRBV12-4
CDR3 length: 12
J gene: TRBJ1-2
clone size: few
CDR3 protein: CASSFTGVGYTF

V gene: TRBV20-1
CDR3 length: 13
J gene: TRBJ2-1
clone size: .
CDR3 protein: CSASFVWHNEQFF

V gene: TRBV3-1/TRBV3-2
CDR3 length: 14
J gene: TRBJ2-3
clone size: .
CDR3 protein: CASSHGGSTDTQYF

V gene: TRBV18
CDR3 length: 15
J gene: TRBJ2-7
clone size: .
CDR3 protein: CASSPTRESSYEQYF

V gene: TRBV2
CDR3 length: 12
J gene: TRBJ2-1
clone size: .
CDR3 protein: CASSEPGNEQFF

V gene: TRBV7-8
CDR3 length: 15
J gene: TRBJ1-1
clone size: .
CDR3 protein: CASRSPGLMNTEAFF

V gene: TRBV11-3
CDR3 length: 13
J gene: TRBJ2-2
clone size: once
CDR3 protein: CASSLEPSGELFF

V gene: TRBV9
CDR3 length: 13
J gene: TRBJ1-1
clone size: once
CDR3 protein: CASSVAMNTEAFF

V gene: TRBV10-3
CDR3 length: 13
J gene: TRBJ2-2
clone size: once
CDR3 protein: CAINGGLPGELFF

V gene: TRBV6-2/TRBV6-3
CDR3 length: 15
J gene: TRBJ2-7
clone size: .
CDR3 protein: CASSRTSGRPSEQYF

V gene: TRBV2
CDR3 length: 16
J gene: TRBJ1-1
clone size: few
CDR3 protein: CASSMSGTGGAVGAFF

V gene: TRBV18
CDR3 length: 13
J gene: TRBJ2-7
clone size: .
CDR3 protein: CASSKDRNYEQYF

V gene: TRBV6-1
CDR3 length: 11
J gene: TRBJ1-1
clone size: .
CDR3 protein: CASSEGPVAFF

V gene: TRBV18
CDR3 length: 18
J gene: TRBJ2-6
clone size: .
CDR3 protein: CASSPGTASASGANVLTF

V gene: TRBV6-5
CDR3 length: 16
J gene: TRBJ1-2
clone size: .
CDR3 protein: CASSYRYRGTNYGYTF

V gene: TRBV5-1
CDR3 length: 15
J gene: TRBJ1-2
clone size: .
CDR3 protein: CASSLSLGTGKGYTF

V gene: TRBV28
CDR3 length: 15
J gene: TRBJ1-5
clone size: .
CDR3 protein: CASSLNRKGNQPQHF

V gene: TRBV6-2/TRBV6-3
CDR3 length: 17
J gene: TRBJ1-1
clone size: .
CDR3 protein: CASSYWGQGPRGTEAFF